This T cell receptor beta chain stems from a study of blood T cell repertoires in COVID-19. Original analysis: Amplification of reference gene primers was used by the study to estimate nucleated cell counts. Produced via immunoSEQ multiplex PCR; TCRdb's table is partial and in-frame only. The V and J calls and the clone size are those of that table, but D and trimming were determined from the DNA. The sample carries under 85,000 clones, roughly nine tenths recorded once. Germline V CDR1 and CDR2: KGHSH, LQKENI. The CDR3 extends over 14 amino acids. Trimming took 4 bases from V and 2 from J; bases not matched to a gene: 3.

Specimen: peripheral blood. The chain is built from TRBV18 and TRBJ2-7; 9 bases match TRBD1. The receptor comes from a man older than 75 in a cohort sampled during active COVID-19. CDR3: CASSLGQGTYEQYF. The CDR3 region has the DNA TGTGCCAGCTCACTGGGACAGGGAACCTACGAGCAGTACTTC.